This TCR beta chain was identified during a study of blood T cell repertoires in COVID-19. The trim removed 5 bases at V and 0 bases at J, leaving 8 bases unmatched. The CDR3 consists of 17 residues. The V gene's germline CDR1 is LGHNA and CDR2 YNFKEQ. As originally analysed: The authors estimated nucleated cell counts from reference gene primer amplification. Libraries were prepared by immunoSEQ multiplex PCR; TCRdb keeps only in-frame clonotypes and omits some of them. The V and J calls and clone size come from that table; D and trimming were worked out from the DNA. The sample lists about 220,000 clones; 88% were seen once.

This chain uses TRBV4-2 with TRBJ2-3; the match to TRBD2 covers 10 bases. Specimen: PBMCs or T cells enriched from blood (not recorded which). The source of this sequence is a woman aged 25 to 39 who had recovered from COVID-19. CDR3 bases: TGTGCCAGCAGCGTAGCGGGGGGCCATACTAGCACAGATACGCAGTATTTT. Translating it yields CASSVAGGHTSTDTQYF.